The clone carrying this TCR beta chain appeared once. The authors' processing: Estimated nucleated cell counts came from reference gene primer amplification. Generated by immunoSEQ multiplex PCR, the TCRdb table keeps only in-frame clones and is missing some. V, J and clone size were drawn from that table, and D and trimming were deduced from the DNA. The sample gives 85,000 to 120,000 clones, more than 80% of which show up once; around 4% is in the top ten. The data derive from a study of blood T cell repertoires in COVID-19. The overall study: Specimens from acute and convalescent COVID-19 originated in the United States, Italy and Spain. PBMCs, B-cell-depleted T cells, or T cells were the source of the cDNA or gDNA that made up the material.

The sequence derives from a human donor in a cohort sampled during active COVID-19. Material: peripheral blood.

The CDR3 coding sequence is TGTGCCAGCAGTGAAGCGATGACATCTAATGAAAAACTGTTTTTT. It translates to CASSEAMTSNEKLFF. The V gene is TRBV6-1, the J gene TRBJ1-4; the D is unclear. V lost 0 bases, J lost 3 bases, and 8 bases lay in between. This CDR3 is 15 amino acids long. Germline V gene data show CDR1 as MNHNS and CDR2 as SASEGT.